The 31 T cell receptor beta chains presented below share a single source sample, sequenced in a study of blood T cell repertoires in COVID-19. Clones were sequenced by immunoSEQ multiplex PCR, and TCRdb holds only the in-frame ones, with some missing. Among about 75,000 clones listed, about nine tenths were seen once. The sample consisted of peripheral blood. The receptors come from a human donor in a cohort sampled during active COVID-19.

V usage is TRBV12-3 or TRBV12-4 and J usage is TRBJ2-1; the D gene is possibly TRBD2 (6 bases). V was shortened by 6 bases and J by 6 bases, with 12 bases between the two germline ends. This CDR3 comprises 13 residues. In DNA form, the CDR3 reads TGTGCCAGCAGCCCCGGGGGAAGCAATGAGCAGTTCTTC. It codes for CASSPGGSNEQFF.

In nucleotides, the CDR3 is TGTGCCAGCAGCCAAGGTCCCAACGGTCAGCCCCAGCATTTT. Encoded protein: CASSQGPNGQPQHF. The V call is TRBV3-1 (or the pseudogene TRBV3-2), the J call TRBJ1-5, with unresolved D. Germline V gene data show CDR1 as LGHDT and CDR2 as YNNKEL (reference sequence). The CDR3 extends over 14 amino acids. V dropped 1 base and J dropped 6 bases, with 10 bases sitting between them.

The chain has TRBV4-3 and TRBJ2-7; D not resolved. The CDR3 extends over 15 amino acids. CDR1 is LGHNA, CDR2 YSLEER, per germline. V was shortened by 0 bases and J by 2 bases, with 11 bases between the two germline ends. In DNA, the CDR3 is TGCGCCAGCAGCCAAGACCTCGGAACTACCTACGAGCAGTACTTC. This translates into CASSQDLGTTYEQYF.

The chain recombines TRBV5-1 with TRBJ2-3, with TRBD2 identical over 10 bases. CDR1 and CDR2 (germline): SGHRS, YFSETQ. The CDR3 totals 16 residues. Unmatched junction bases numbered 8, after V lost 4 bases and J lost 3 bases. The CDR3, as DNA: TGCGCCAGCAGCCCCCCTAGCGGGAGCGGAACAGATACGCAGTATTTT. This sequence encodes CASSPPSGSGTDTQYF.

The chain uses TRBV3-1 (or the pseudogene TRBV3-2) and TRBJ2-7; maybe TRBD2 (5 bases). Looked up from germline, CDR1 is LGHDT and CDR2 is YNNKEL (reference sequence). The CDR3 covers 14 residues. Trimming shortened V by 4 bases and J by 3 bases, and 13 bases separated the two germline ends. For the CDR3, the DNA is TGTGCCAGCAGCCTTGAGGGAAGGAACTACGAGCAGTACTTC. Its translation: CASSLEGRNYEQYF.

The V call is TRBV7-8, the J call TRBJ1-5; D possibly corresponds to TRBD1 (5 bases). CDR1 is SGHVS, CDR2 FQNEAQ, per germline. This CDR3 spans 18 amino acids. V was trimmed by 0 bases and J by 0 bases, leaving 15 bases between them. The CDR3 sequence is CASSLARGMMYSNQPQHF. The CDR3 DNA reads TGTGCCAGCAGCTTAGCGCGGGGGATGATGTATAGCAATCAGCCCCAGCATTTT.

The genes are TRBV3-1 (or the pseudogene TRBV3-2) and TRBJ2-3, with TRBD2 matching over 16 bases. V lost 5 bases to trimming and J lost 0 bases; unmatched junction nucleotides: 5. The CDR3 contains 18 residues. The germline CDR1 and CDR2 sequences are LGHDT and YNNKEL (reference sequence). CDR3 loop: CASSLGLAGGRSTDTQYF. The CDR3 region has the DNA TGTGCCAGCAGCTTGGGACTAGCGGGAGGGCGAAGCACAGATACGCAGTATTTT.

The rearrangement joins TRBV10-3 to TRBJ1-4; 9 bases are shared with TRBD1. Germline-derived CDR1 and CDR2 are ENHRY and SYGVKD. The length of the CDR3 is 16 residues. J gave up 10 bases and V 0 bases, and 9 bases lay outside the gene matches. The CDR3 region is CAISESAVQGAVKLFF. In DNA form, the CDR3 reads TGTGCCATCAGTGAGTCGGCGGTACAGGGGGCTGTAAAACTGTTTTTT.

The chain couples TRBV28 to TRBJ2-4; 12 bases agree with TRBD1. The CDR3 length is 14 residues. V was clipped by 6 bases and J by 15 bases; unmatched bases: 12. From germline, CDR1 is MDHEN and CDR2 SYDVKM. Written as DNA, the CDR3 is TGTGCCAGCAGGCCTCCGGGACAGGGGGCGCGTAGGTACTTC. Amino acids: CASRPPGQGARRYF.

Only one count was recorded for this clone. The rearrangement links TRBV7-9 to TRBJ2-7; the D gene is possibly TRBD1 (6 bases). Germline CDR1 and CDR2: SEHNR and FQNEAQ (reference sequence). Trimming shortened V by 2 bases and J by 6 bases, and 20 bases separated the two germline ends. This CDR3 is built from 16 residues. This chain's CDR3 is CASSLSLRERGSEQYF. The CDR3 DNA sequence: TGTGCCAGCAGCTTATCTCTGCGCGAAAGGGGGTCCGAGCAGTACTTC.

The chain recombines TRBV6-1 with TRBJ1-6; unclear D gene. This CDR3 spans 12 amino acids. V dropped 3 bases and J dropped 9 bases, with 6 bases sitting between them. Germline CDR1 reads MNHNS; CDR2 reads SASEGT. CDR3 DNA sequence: TGTGCCAGCAGTGACAGTGGTTCACCCCTCCACTTT. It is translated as CASSDSGSPLHF.

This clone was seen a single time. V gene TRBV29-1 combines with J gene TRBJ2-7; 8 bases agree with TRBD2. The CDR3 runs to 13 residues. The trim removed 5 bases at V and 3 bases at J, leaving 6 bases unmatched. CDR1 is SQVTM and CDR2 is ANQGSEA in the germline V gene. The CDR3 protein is CSVRFGTSYEQYF. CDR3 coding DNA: TGCAGCGTTCGCTTTGGGACTAGCTACGAGCAGTACTTC.

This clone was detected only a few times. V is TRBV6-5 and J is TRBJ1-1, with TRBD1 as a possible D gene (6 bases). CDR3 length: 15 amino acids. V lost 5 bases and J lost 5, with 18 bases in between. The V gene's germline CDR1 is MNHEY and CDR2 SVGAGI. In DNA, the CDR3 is TGTGCCAGCAGTATGGGGGGGGGCGTGGGGACTGAAGCTTTCTTT. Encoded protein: CASSMGGGVGTEAFF.

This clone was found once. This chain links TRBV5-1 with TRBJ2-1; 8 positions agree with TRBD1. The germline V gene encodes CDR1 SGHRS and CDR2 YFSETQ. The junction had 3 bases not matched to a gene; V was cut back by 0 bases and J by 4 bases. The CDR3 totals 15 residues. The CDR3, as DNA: TGCGCCAGCAGCTTGGAAGGGACAGGATACAATGAGCAGTTCTTC. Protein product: CASSLEGTGYNEQFF.

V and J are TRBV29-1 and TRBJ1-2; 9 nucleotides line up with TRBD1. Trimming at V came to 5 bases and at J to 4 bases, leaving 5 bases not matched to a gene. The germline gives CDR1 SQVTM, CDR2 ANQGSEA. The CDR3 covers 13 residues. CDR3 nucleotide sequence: TGCAGCGTTTCTGGACAGGGGTCCTATGGCTACACCTTC. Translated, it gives CSVSGQGSYGYTF.

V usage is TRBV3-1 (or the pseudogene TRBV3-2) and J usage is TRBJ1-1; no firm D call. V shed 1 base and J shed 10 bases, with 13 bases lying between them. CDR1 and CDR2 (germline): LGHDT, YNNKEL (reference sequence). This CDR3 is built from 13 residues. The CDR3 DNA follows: TGTGCCAGCAGCCAAGGGGAGGCGGTCGGAGCTTTCTTT. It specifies CASSQGEAVGAFF.

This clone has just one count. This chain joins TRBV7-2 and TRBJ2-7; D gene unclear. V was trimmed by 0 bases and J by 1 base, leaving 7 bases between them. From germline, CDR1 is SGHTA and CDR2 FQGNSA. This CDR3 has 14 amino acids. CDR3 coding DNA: TGTGCCAGCAGCTTAGCGTTACTATCCTACGAGCAGTACTTC. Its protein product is CASSLALLSYEQYF.

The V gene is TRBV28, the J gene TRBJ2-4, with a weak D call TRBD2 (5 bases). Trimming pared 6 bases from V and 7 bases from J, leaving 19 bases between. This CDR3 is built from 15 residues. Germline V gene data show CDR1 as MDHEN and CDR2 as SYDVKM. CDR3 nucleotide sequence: TGTGCCAGCAGCCTACCCCGGGGTTCTGGGAACATTCAGTACTTC. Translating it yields CASSLPRGSGNIQYF.

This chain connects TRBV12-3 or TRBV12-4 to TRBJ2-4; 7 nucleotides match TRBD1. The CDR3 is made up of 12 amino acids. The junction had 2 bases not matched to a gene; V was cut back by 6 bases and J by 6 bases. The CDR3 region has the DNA TGTGCCAGCAGCAGGGACAGAAACATTCAGTACTTC. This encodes CASSRDRNIQYF.

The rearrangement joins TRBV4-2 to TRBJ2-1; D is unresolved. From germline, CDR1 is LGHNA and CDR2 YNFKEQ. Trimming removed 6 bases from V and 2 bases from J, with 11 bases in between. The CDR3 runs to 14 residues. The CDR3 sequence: CASSPEKAYNEQFF. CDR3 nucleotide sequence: TGTGCCAGCAGTCCGGAGAAGGCCTACAATGAGCAGTTCTTC.

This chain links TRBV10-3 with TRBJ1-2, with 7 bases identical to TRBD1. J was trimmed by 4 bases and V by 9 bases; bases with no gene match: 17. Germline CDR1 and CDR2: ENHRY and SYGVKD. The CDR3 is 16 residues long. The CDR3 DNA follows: TGTGCCATGGCCGGGACAGCCCCGCAGGAAGGCTATGGCTACACCTTC. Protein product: CAMAGTAPQEGYGYTF.

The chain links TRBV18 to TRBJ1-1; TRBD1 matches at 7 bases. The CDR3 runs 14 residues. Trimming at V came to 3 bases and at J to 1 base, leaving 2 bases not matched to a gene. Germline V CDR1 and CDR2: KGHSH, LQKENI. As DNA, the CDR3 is TGTGCCAGCTCACCCCGGACAGGGAACACTGAAGCTTTCTTT. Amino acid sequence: CASSPRTGNTEAFF.

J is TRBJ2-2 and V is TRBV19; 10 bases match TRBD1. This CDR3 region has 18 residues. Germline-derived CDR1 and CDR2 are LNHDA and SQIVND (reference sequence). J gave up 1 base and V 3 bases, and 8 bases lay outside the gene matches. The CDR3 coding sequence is TGTGCCAGTAGTATCGGGATACGGACAGGGGGGAACACCGGGGAGCTGTTTTTT. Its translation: CASSIGIRTGGNTGELFF. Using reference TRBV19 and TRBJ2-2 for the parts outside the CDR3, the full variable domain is DGGITQSPKYLFRKEGQNVTLSCEQNLNHDAMYWYRQDPGQGLRLIYYSQIVNDFQKGDIAEGYSVSREKKESFPLTVTSAQKNPTAFYLCASSIGIRTGGNTGELFFGEGSRLTVL.

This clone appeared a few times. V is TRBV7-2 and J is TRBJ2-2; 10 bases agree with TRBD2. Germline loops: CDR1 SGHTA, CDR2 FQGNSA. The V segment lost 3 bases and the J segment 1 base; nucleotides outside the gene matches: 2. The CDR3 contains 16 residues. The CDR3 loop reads CASSFRTSGNTGELFF. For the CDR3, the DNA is TGTGCCAGCAGCTTCCGGACTAGCGGGAACACCGGGGAGCTGTTTTTT. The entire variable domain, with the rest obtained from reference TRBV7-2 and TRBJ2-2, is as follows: GAGVSQSPSNKVTEKGKDVELRCDPISGHTALYWYRQSLGQGLEFLIYFQGNSAPDKSGLPSDRFSAERTGGSVSTLTIQRTQQEDSAVYLCASSFRTSGNTGELFFGEGSRLTVL.

Here the CDR3 reads CASSPPWAGGLPEAFF. The CDR3 region has the DNA TGTGCCAGCTCACCACCGTGGGCAGGGGGCTTACCTGAAGCTTTCTTT. The rearrangement joins TRBV18 to TRBJ1-1; 8 bases fit TRBD1. Germline CDR1 reads KGHSH; CDR2 reads LQKENI. This CDR3 is built from 16 residues. The ends lost 0 bases at V and 6 bases at J; junction bases unmatched: 9.

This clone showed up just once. The CDR3: CAISESPPGGPVQETQYF. The CDR3 nucleotides read TGTGCCATCAGTGAGTCCCCTCCGGGGGGCCCTGTCCAAGAGACCCAGTACTTC. The chain has TRBV10-3 and TRBJ2-5; TRBD2 is a possible D gene (7 bases). CDR1 and CDR2 (germline): ENHRY, SYGVKD. CDR3 size: 18 residues. V lost 0 bases and J lost 1, with 18 bases in between.

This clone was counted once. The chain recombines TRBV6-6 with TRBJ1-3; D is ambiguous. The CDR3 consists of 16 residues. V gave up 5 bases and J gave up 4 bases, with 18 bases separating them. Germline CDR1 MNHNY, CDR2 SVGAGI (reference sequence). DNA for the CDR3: TGTGCCAGCAGTCCCACTATTCCGGCGGGGGGAAACACCATATATTTT. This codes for CASSPTIPAGGNTIYF.

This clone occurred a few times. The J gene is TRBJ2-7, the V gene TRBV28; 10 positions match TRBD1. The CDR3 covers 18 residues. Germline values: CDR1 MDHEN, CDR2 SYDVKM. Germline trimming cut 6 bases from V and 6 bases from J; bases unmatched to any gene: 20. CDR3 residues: CASRATGGSTSGELEQYF. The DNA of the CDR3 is TGTGCCAGCAGAGCGACAGGGGGCAGTACTAGTGGAGAACTCGAGCAGTACTTC. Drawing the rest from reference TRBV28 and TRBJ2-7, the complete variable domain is DVKVTQSSRYLVKRTGEKVFLECVQDMDHENMFWYRQDPGLGLRLIYFSYDVKMKEKGDIPEGYSVSREKKERFSLILESASTNQTSMYLCASRATGGSTSGELEQYFGPGTRLTVT.

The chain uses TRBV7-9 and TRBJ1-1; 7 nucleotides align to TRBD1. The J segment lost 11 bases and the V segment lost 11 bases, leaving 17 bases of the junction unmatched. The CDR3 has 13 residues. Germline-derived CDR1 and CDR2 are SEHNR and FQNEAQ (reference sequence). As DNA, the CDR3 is TGTGCCGGGGAAAACGGGGACAGAAGTCTGGCTTTCTTT. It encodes CAGENGDRSLAFF.

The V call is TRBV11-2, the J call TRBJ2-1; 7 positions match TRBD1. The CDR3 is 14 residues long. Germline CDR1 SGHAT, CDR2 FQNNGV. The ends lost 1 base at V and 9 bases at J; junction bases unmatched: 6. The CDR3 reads CASSLVLSGGEQFF. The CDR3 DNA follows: TGTGCCAGCAGCTTAGTCTTGTCAGGGGGTGAGCAGTTCTTC.

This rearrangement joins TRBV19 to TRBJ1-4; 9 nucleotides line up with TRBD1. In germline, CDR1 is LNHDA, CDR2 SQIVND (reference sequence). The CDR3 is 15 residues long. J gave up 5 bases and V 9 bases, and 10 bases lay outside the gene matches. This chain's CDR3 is CASNAKGQGNEKLFF. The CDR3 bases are TGTGCCAGCAACGCCAAGGGACAGGGAAATGAAAAACTGTTTTTT.